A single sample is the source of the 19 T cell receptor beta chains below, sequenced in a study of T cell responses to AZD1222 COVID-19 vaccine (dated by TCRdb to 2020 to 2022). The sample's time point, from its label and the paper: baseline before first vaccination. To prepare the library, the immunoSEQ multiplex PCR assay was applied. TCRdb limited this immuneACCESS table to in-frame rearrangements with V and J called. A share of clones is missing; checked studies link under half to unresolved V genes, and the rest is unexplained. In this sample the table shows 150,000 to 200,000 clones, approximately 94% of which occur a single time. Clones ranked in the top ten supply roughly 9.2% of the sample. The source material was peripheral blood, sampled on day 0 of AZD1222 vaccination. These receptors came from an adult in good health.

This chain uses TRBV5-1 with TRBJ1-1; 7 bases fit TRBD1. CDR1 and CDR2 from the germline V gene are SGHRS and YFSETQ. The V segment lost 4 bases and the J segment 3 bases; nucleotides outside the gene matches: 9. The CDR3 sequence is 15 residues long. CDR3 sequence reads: CASSMTGLQYTEAFF. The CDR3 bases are TGCGCCAGCAGCATGACAGGGCTACAGTACACTGAAGCTTTCTTT. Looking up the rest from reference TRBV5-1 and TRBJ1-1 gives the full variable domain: KAGVTQTPRYLIKTRGQQVTLSCSPISGHRSVSWYQQTPGQGLQFLFEYFSETQRNKGNFPGRFSGRQFSNSRSEMNVSTLELGDSALYLCASSMTGLQYTEAFFGQGTRLTVV.

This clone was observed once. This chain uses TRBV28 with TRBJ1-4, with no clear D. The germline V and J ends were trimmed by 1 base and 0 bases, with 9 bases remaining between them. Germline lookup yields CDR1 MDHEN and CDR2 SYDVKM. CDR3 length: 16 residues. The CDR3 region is CASSLFRSATNEKLFF. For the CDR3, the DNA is TGTGCCAGCAGTTTATTTCGGTCTGCAACTAATGAAAAACTGTTTTTT.

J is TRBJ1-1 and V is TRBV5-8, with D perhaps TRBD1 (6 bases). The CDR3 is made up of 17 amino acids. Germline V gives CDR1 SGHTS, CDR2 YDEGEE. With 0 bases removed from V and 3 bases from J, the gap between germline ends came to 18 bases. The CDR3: CASSLGIRTVSDTEAFF. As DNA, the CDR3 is TGTGCCAGCAGCTTGGGGATACGGACAGTTTCGGACACTGAAGCTTTCTTT.

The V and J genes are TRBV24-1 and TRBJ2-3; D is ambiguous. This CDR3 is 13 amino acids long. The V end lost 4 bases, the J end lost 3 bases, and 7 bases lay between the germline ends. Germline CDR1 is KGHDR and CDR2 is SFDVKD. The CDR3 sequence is CATSDPPTDTQYF. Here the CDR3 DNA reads TGTGCCACCAGTGACCCGCCGACAGATACGCAGTATTTT.

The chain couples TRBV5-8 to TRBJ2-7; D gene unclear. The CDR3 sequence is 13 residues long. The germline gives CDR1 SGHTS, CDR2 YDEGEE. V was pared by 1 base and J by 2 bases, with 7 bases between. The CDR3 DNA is TGTGCCAGCAGCTTGCGGTGGACCTACGAGCAGTACTTC. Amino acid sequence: CASSLRWTYEQYF.

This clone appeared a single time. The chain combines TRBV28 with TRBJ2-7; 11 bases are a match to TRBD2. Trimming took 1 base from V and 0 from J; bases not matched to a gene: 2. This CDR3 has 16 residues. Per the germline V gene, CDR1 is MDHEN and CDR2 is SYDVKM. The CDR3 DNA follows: TGTGCCAGCAGTTTATTAGCGGGAGGGATCTCCTACGAGCAGTACTTC. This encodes CASSLLAGGISYEQYF. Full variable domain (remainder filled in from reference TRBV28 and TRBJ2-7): DVKVTQSSRYLVKRTGEKVFLECVQDMDHENMFWYRQDPGLGLRLIYFSYDVKMKEKGDIPEGYSVSREKKERFSLILESASTNQTSMYLCASSLLAGGISYEQYFGPGTRLTVT.

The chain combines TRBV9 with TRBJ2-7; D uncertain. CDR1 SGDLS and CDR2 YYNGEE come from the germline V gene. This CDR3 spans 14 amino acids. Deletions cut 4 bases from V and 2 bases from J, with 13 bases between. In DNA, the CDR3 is TGTGCCAGCAGCCCTGCCGTCCACCCCTACGAGCAGTACTTC. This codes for CASSPAVHPYEQYF.

DNA of the CDR3: TGTGCCAGCAGCCCATGGGGCCAAGAGACCCAGTACTTC. Translating gives CASSPWGQETQYF. The rearrangement joins TRBV7-2 to TRBJ2-5; D uncertain. Trimming removed 5 bases at V and 1 base at J, with 8 bases between. The CDR3 is 13 amino acids. Germline lookup yields CDR1 SGHTA and CDR2 FQGNSA. The full variable domain, its missing parts supplied by reference TRBV7-2 and TRBJ2-5, is GAGVSQSPSNKVTEKGKDVELRCDPISGHTALYWYRQSLGQGLEFLIYFQGNSAPDKSGLPSDRFSAERTGGSVSTLTIQRTQQEDSAVYLCASSPWGQETQYFGPGTRLLVL.

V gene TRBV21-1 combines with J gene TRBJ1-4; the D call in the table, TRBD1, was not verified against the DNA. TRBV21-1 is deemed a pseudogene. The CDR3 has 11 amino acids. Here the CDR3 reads CASTLKGKLFF. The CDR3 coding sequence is TGTGCCAGCACCTTAAAGGGGAAACTGTTTTTT.

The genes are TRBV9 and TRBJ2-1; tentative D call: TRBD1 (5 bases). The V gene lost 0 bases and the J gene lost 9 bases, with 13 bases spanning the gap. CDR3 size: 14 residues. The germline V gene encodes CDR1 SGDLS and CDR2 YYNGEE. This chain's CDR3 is CASSVGGAAGEQFF. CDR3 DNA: TGTGCCAGCAGCGTAGGGGGCGCGGCTGGTGAGCAGTTCTTC.

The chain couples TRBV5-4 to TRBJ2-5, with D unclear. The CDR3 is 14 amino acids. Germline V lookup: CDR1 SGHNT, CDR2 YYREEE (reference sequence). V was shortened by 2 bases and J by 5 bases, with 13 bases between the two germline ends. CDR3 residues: CASSLSALGETQYF. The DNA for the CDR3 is TGTGCCAGCAGCTTATCAGCCCTCGGGGAGACCCAGTACTTC.

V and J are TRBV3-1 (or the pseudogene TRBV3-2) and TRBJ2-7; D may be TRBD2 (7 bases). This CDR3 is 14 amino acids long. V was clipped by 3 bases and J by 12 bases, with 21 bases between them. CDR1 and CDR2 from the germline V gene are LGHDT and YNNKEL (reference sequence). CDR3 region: CASSHVGGGVVLYF. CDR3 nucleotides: TGTGCCAGCAGCCATGTGGGAGGGGGAGTCGTTCTGTACTTC.

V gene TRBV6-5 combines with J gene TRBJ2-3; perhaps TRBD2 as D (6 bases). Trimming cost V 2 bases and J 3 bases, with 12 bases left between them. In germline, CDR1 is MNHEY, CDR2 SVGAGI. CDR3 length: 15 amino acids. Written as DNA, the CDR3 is TGTGCCAGCAGTTACGGGGTAGGAGGGACAGATACGCAGTATTTT. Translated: CASSYGVGGTDTQYF.

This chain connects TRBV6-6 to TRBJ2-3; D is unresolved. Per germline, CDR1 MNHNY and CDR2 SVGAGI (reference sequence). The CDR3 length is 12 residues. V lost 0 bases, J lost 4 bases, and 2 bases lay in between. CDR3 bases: TGTGCCAGCAGTTACTCTCCAGATACGCAGTATTTT. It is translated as CASSYSPDTQYF.

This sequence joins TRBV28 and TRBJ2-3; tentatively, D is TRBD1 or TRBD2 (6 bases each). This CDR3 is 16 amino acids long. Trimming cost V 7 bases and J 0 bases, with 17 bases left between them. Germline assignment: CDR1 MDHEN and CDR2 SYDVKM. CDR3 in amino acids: CASTGWGAPSTDTQYF. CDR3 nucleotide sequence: TGTGCCAGCACAGGATGGGGGGCCCCTAGCACAGATACGCAGTATTTT. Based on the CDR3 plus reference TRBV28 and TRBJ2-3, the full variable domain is DVKVTQSSRYLVKRTGEKVFLECVQDMDHENMFWYRQDPGLGLRLIYFSYDVKMKEKGDIPEGYSVSREKKERFSLILESASTNQTSMYLCASTGWGAPSTDTQYFGPGTRLTVL.

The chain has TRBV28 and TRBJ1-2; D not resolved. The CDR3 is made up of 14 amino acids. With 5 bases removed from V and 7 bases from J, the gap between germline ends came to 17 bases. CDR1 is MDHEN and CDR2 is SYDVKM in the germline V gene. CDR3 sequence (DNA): TGTGCCAGCAGTAACCTCCAAGGCCGCAGTGGCTACACCTTC. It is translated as CASSNLQGRSGYTF.

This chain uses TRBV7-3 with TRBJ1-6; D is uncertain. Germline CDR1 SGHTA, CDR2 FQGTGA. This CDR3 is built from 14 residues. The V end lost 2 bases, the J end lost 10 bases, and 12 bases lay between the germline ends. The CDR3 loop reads CASSLLRSGSPLHF. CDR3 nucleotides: TGTGCCAGCAGCTTATTGCGGTCTGGATCACCCCTCCACTTT.

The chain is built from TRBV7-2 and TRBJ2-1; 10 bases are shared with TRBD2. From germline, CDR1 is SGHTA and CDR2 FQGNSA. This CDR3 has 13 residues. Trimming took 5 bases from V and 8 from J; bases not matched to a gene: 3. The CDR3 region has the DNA TGTGCCAGCAGCGTTAGCGGGAGGCATGAGCAGTTCTTC. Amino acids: CASSVSGRHEQFF.

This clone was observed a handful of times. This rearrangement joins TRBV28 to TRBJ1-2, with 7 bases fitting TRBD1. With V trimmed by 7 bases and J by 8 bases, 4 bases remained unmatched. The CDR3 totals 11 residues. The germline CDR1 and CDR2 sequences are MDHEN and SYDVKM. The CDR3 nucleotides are TGTGCCAGCACCCTCAGGGGGGGCTACACCTTC. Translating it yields CASTLRGGYTF.